This TCR beta chain was profiled in a study of radiation and T cells in renal cell carcinoma. The time point is: blood 2 weeks post-SBRT. Sample treatment: 15 Gy SBRT to primary tumor, nephrectomy 4 weeks later. Findings and caveats of the study: Pretreatment tumor biopsies were lacking, so baseline clonotypes are unknown.

Measured with immunoSEQ multiplex PCR; TCRdb has only the in-frame clones, and not every one. Of 100,000 to 150,000 clones in the sample, approximately 90% were seen once. Of note for this clone: The antigen is not known.

The receptor's source is a woman between 70 and 85 years old with renal cell carcinoma. The sequenced sample was blood, obtained from a patient whose treatment included radiotherapy and nephrectomy.

DNA of the CDR3: TGTGCCAGCAGCCGTTCTGAAGCTTTCTTT. This translates into CASSRSEAFF. The chain combines TRBV7-9 with TRBJ1-1; the D is unclear. Germline assignment: CDR1 SEHNR and CDR2 FQNEAQ (reference sequence). This CDR3 spans 10 amino acids. The V gene lost 5 bases and the J gene lost 6 bases, with 4 bases spanning the gap.